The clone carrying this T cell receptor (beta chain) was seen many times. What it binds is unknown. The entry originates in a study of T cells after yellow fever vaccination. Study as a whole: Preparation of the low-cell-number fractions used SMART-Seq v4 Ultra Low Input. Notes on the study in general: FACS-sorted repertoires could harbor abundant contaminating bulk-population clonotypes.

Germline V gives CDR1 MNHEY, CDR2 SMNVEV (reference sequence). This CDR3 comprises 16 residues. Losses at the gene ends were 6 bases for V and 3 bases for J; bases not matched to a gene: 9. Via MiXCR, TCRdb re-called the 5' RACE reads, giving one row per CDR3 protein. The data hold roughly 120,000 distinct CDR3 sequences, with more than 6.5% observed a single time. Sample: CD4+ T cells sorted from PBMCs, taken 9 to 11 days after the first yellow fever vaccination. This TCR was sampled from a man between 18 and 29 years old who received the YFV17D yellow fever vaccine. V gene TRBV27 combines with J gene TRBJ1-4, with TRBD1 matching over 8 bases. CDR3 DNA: TGTGCCAGCAGCGGCAGGGGGCGCGGGTCTAATGAAAAACTGTTTTTT. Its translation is CASSGRGRGSNEKLFF.